The next 15 T cell receptor beta chains were all read from a single sample in a study of blood T cell repertoires in COVID-19. The table came from immunoSEQ multiplex PCR; TCRdb's copy has only in-frame clones and leaves some out. The data show fewer than 50,000 clones, about four fifths seen once. The sample comprised peripheral blood. All receptors derive from a man aged 35-49 years with active or convalescent COVID-19.

The rearrangement links TRBV6-6 to TRBJ1-1; TRBD1 might be the D (6 bases). This CDR3 contains 14 residues. The germline V gene encodes CDR1 MNHNY and CDR2 SVGAGI (reference sequence). Deletions cut 8 bases from V and 1 base from J, with 14 bases between. CDR3 residues: CASGPQGENTEAFF. Here the CDR3 DNA reads TGTGCCAGCGGACCACAGGGCGAGAACACTGAAGCTTTCTTT.

The chain employs TRBV5-1 and TRBJ1-2; TRBD1 is a possible D gene (5 bases). Germline V gene lookup returns CDR1 SGHRS and CDR2 YFSETQ. The CDR3 runs 14 residues. Trimming pared 0 bases from V and 8 bases from J, leaving 14 bases between. The CDR3 sequence: CASSLAWGVGGYTF. Written as DNA, the CDR3 is TGCGCCAGCAGCTTGGCGTGGGGGGTCGGCGGCTACACCTTC.

This clone was counted once. The rearrangement joins TRBV7-9 to TRBJ1-2, with D maybe TRBD1 (6 bases). In germline, CDR1 is SEHNR, CDR2 FQNEAQ (reference sequence). Trimming stripped 5 bases from V and 3 bases from J, with 10 bases between. CDR3 length: 13 residues. This chain's CDR3 is CASSRDTDYGYTF. The DNA of the CDR3 is TGTGCCAGCAGCCGGGACACGGACTATGGCTACACCTTC.

This clone was detected only once. The CDR3 spells CASSYPSQAGYTF. In nucleotides, the CDR3 is TGTGCCAGCAGTTACCCCTCCCAAGCTGGCTACACCTTC. V usage is TRBV6-6 and J usage is TRBJ1-2; D gene unclear. Trimming cost V 2 bases and J 7 bases, with 11 bases left between them. The CDR3 contains 13 residues. Germline V CDR1 and CDR2: MNHNY, SVGAGI (reference sequence).

The rearrangement uses TRBV29-1 and TRBJ1-5; 8 nucleotides align to TRBD1. Losses at the gene ends were 8 bases for V and 0 bases for J; bases not matched to a gene: 6. Germline V gene data show CDR1 as SQVTM and CDR2 as ANQGSEA. The CDR3 is made up of 14 amino acids. The CDR3, as DNA: TGCAGCTCGGACAGGGAAGATAGCAATCAGCCCCAGCATTTT. It codes for CSSDREDSNQPQHF.

The chain couples TRBV27 to TRBJ1-3; 10 nucleotides line up with TRBD1. CDR3 size: 15 residues. Germline V gene lookup returns CDR1 MNHEY and CDR2 SMNVEV (reference sequence). The V gene end was trimmed by 3 bases and the J gene end by 10 bases; junction bases not matched to a gene: 9. This chain's CDR3 is CASSLVGTGAYTIYF. In DNA form, the CDR3 reads TGTGCCAGCAGTTTGGTCGGGACAGGGGCCTATACCATATATTTT.

This chain uses TRBV30 with TRBJ2-1, with 11 positions matching TRBD2. The CDR3 length is 14 residues. J lost 10 bases, V lost 3 bases, and 8 bases had no gene match. Germline CDR1 reads GTSNPN; CDR2 reads SVGIG (reference sequence). The CDR3 DNA is TGTGCCTGGAGGGTAGCGGGAGGGCCGCGAGAGCAGTTCTTC. Translation: CAWRVAGGPREQFF.

This clone was counted a few times. The rearrangement joins TRBV2 to TRBJ1-2, with TRBD1 identical over 8 bases. In germline, CDR1 is SNHLY, CDR2 FYNNEI. With 6 bases clipped from V and 4 bases from J, the junction kept 7 bases outside the gene matches. The CDR3 is made up of 14 amino acids. This CDR3 reads CASRDDRGVYGYTF. The CDR3 region has the DNA TGTGCCAGCAGAGACGACAGGGGAGTCTATGGCTACACCTTC.

The chain couples TRBV4-1 to TRBJ2-7; D perhaps matches TRBD1 (8 bases). Per the germline V gene, CDR1 is MGHRA and CDR2 is YSYEKL. Trimming stripped 1 base from V and 7 bases from J, with 14 bases between. This CDR3 region has 14 residues. The DNA for the CDR3 is TGCGCCAGCAGCCAAGGACAGGGGCGGGGGGAGCAGTACTTC. This sequence encodes CASSQGQGRGEQYF.

The chain couples TRBV27 to TRBJ1-1, with no clear D. V dropped 2 bases and J dropped 11 bases, with 30 bases sitting between them. This CDR3 has 18 amino acids. Germline CDR1 MNHEY, CDR2 SMNVEV (reference sequence). The CDR3 coding sequence is TGTGCCAGCAGTTTACGGGTCCGAAACCTACAACCCTACGAAATGGCTTTCTTT. Its translation is CASSLRVRNLQPYEMAFF.

This sequence joins TRBV4-2 and TRBJ1-5; D not certain. V lost 3 bases and J 5 bases, leaving 8 bases between the germline ends. This CDR3 region has 13 residues. The germline CDR1 and CDR2 sequences are LGHNA and YNFKEQ. CDR3 protein: CASSHLGDQPQHF. DNA for the CDR3: TGTGCCAGCAGCCACCTAGGTGATCAGCCCCAGCATTTT.

V usage is TRBV30 and J usage is TRBJ2-5, with TRBD2 matching 7 bases. Germline V gene sequence: CDR1 GTSNPN, CDR2 SVGIG (reference sequence). The CDR3 sequence is 14 residues long. J gave up 3 bases and V 1 base, and 5 bases lay outside the gene matches. The CDR3 DNA sequence: TGTGCCTGGAGTGCCTCGGGACTAAAAGAGACCCAGTACTTC. It encodes CAWSASGLKETQYF. The whole variable domain, remainder taken from reference TRBV30 and TRBJ2-5, is SQTIHQWPATLVQPVGSPLSLECTVEGTSNPNLYWYRQAAGRGLQLLFYSVGIGQISSEVPQNLSASRPQDRQFILSSKKLLLSDSGFYLCAWSASGLKETQYFGPGTRLLVL.

This chain connects TRBV5-1 to TRBJ2-7, with 9 bases that match TRBD1. With 0 bases clipped from V and 2 bases from J, the junction kept 6 bases outside the gene matches. Germline V CDR1 and CDR2: SGHRS, YFSETQ. This CDR3 is built from 16 residues. CDR3 sequence (DNA): TGCGCCAGCAGCTTGGTGGACAGGGGCTATCCCTACGAGCAGTACTTC. This encodes CASSLVDRGYPYEQYF.

CDR3 bases: TGTGCCAGCAGCCTCCGAGGGTATCGCACTGAAGCTTTCTTT. Its translation is CASSLRGYRTEAFF. The gene calls are TRBV16 and TRBJ1-1; D unresolved. Trimming cost V 4 bases and J 4 bases, with 13 bases left between them. This CDR3 comprises 14 residues. Germline CDR1 and CDR2: KGHSY and FQNENV.

The J gene is TRBJ1-6, the V gene TRBV19; 7 nucleotides match TRBD1. V was pared by 6 bases and J by 6 bases, with 8 bases of the junction left unmatched. CDR1 LNHDA and CDR2 SQIVND come from the germline V gene (reference sequence). The CDR3 length is 15 residues. Here the CDR3 reads CASSTGAKVNSPLHF. CDR3 in DNA: TGTGCCAGTAGCACAGGGGCAAAGGTTAATTCACCCCTCCACTTT.